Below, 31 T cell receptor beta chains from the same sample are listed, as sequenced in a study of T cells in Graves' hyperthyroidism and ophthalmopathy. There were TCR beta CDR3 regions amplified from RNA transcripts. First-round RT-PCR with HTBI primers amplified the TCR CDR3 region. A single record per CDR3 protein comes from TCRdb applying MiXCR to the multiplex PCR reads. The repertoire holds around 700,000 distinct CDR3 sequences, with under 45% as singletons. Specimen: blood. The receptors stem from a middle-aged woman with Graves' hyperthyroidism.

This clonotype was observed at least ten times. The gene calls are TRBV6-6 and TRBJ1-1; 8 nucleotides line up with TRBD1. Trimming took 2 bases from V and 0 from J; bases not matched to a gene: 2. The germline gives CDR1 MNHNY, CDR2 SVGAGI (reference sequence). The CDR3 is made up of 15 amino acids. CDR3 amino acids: CASSYGQGLNTEAFF. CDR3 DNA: TGTGCCAGCAGTTACGGACAGGGCTTGAACACTGAAGCTTTCTTT.

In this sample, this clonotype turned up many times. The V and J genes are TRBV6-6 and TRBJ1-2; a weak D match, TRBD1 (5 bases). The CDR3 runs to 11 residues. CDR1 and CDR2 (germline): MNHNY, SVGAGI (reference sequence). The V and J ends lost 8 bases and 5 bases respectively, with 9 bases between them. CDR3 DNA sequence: TGTGCCAGCGGGCGGGGGTATGGCTACACCTTC. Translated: CASGRGYGYTF.

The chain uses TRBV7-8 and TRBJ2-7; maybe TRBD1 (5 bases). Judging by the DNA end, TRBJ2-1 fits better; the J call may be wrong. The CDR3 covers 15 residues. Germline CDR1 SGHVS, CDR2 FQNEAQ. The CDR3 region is CASSFGATVYNEQFF. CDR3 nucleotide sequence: TGTGCCAGCAGCTTTGGGGCAACAGTCTACAATGAGCAGTTCTTC.

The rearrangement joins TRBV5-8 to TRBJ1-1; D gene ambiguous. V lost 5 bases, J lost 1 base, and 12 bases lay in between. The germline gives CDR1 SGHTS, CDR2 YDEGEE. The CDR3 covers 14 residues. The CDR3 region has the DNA TGTGCCAGCAGGGCGGATCCTCCGAACACTGAAGCTTTCTTT. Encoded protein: CASRADPPNTEAFF.

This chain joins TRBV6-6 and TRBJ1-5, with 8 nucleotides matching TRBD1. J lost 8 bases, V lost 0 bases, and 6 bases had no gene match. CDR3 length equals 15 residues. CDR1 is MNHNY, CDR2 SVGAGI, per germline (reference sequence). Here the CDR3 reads CASSYSGTGNEPQHF. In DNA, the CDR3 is TGTGCCAGCAGTTACTCAGGGACAGGTAACGAGCCCCAGCATTTT.

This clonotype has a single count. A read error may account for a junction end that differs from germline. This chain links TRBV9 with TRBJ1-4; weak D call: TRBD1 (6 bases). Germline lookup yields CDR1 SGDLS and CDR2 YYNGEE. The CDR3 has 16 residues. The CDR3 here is CASSQDLGRGSEKLLF. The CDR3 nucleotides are TGTGCCAGCAGCCAAGATCTGGGCAGGGGAAGTGAAAAACTGCTTTTT.

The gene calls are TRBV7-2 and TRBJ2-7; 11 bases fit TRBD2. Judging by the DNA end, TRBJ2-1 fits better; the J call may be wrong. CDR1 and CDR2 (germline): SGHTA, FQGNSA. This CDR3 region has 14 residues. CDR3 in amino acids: CASSSGLAADEQFF. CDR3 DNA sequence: TGTGCCAGCAGCTCGGGACTAGCGGCGGATGAGCAGTTCTTC.

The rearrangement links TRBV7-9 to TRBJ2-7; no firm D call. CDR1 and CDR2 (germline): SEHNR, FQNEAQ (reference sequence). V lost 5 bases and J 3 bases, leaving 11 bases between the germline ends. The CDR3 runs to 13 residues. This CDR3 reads CASSGPAGYEQYF. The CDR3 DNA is TGTGCCAGCAGCGGGCCAGCAGGCTACGAGCAGTACTTC.

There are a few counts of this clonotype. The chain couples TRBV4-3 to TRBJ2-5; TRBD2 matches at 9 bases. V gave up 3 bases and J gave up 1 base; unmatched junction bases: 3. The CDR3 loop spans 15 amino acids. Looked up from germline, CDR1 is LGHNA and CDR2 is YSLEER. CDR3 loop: CASSQTSGRQETQYF. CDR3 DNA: TGCGCCAGCAGCCAGACTAGCGGACGCCAAGAGACCCAGTACTTC.

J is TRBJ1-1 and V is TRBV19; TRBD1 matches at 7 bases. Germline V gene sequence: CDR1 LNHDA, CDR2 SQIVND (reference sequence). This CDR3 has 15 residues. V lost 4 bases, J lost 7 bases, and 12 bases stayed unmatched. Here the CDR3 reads CASSRGYDRESEAFF. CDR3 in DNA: TGTGCCAGTAGTAGAGGATACGACAGGGAGAGTGAAGCTTTCTTT. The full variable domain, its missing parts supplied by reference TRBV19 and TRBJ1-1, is DGGITQSPKYLFRKEGQNVTLSCEQNLNHDAMYWYRQDPGQGLRLIYYSQIVNDFQKGDIAEGYSVSREKKESFPLTVTSAQKNPTAFYLCASSRGYDRESEAFFGQGTRLTVV.

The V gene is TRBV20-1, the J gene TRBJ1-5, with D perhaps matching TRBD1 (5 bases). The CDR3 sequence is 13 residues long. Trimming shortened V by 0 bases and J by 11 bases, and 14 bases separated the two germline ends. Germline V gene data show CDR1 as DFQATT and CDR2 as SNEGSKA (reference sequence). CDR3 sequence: CSARDTRDQSQHF. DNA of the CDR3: TGCAGTGCTAGAGACACCCGGGACCAGTCCCAGCATTTT.

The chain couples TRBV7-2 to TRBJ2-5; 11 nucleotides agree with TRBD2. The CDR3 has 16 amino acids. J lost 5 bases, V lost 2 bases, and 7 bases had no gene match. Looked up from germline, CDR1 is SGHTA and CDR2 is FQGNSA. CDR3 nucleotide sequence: TGTGCCAGCAGCTTAAGTAGCGGGGGGGCCAGCGAGACCCAGTACTTC. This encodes CASSLSSGGASETQYF. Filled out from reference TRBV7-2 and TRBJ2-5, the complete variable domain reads GAGVSQSPSNKVTEKGKDVELRCDPISGHTALYWYRQSLGQGLEFLIYFQGNSAPDKSGLPSDRFSAERTGGSVSTLTIQRTQQEDSAVYLCASSLSSGGASETQYFGPGTRLLVL.

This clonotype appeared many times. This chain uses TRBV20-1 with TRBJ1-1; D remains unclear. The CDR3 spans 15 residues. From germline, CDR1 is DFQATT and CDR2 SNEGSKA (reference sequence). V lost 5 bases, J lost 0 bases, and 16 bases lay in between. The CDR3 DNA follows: TGCAGTGCTGGGATGACGGTGAAGATGAACACTGAAGCTTTCTTT. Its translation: CSAGMTVKMNTEAFF.

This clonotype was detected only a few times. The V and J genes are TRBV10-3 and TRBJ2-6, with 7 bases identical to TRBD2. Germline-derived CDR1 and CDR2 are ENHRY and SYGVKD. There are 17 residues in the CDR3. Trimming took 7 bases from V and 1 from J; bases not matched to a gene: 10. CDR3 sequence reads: CAIKAGVILSGANVLTF. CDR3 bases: TGTGCCATCAAGGCGGGAGTCATTTTATCTGGGGCCAACGTCCTGACTTTC.

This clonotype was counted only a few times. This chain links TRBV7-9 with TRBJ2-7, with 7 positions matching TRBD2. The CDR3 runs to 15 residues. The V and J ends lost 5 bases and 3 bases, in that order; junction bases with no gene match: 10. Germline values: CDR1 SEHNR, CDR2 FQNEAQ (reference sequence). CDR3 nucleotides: TGTGCCAGCAGCCCGGGGGAGGGCCTTGGCTACGAGCAGTACTTC. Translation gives CASSPGEGLGYEQYF.

The CDR3 loop is CSAGQMDEQYF. The CDR3 coding sequence is TGCAGCGCGGGACAGATGGACGAGCAGTACTTC. This chain joins TRBV29-1 and TRBJ2-7; 7 bases map to TRBD1. This CDR3 is 11 amino acids long. Germline V gene sequence: CDR1 SQVTM, CDR2 ANQGSEA. Trimming cost V 7 bases and J 5 bases; bases outside gene matches: 5.

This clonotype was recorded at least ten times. For the CDR3, the DNA is TGTGCCAGCAGCCAGACCGGTTATTCACCCCTCCACTTT. This encodes CASSQTGYSPLHF. The J gene is TRBJ1-6, the V gene TRBV9, with D unresolved. V gave up 4 bases and J gave up 8 bases, with 10 bases separating them. The CDR3 is made up of 13 amino acids. The germline gives CDR1 SGDLS, CDR2 YYNGEE.

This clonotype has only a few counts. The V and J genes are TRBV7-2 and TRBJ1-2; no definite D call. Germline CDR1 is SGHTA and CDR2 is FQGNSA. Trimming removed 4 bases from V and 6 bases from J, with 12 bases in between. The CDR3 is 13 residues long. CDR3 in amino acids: CASSSTGPNGYTF. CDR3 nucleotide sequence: TGTGCCAGCAGCTCTACGGGCCCGAATGGCTACACCTTC.

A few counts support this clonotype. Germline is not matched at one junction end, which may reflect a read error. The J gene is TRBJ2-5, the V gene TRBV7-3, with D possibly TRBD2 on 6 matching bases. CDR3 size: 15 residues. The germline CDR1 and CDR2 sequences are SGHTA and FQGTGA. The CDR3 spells CASSGGVGFGETQYF. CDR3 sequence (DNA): TGCGCCAGCAGCGGCGGGGTGGGTTTCGGAGAGACCCAGTACTTC.

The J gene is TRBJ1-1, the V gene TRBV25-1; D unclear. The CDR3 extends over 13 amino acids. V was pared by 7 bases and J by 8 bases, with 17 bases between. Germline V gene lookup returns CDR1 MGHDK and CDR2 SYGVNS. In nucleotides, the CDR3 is TGTGCCAGCATCCAAGGAGGATATATGGAAGCTTTCTTT. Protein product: CASIQGGYMEAFF. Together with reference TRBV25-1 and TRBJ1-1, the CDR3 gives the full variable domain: EADIYQTPRYLVIGTGKKITLECSQTMGHDKMYWYQQDPGMELHLIHYSYGVNSTEKGDLSSESTVSRIRTEHFPLTLESARPSHTSQYLCASIQGGYMEAFFGQGTRLTVV.

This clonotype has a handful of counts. CDR3 nucleotides: TGCAGCGTTGGCGGCGGGGTGAACACTGAAGCTTTCTTT. It codes for CSVGGGVNTEAFF. This rearrangement joins TRBV29-1 to TRBJ1-1; D remains unclear. The germline gives CDR1 SQVTM, CDR2 ANQGSEA. The CDR3 spans 13 residues. Trimming took off 4 bases at V and 0 bases at J, with 9 bases between the two ends.

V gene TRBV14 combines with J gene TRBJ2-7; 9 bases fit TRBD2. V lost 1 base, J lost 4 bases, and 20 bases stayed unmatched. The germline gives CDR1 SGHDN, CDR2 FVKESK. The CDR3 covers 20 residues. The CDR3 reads CASSQGVEVTFASGKYEQYF. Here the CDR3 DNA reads TGTGCCAGCAGCCAAGGAGTGGAGGTAACCTTCGCTAGCGGGAAGTACGAGCAGTACTTC.

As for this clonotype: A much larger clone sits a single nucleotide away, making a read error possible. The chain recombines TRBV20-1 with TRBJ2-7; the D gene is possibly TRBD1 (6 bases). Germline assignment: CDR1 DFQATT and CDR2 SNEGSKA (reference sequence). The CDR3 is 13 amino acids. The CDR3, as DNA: TGCAGTACTAGAATGAGGGACATCTACGAGCAGTACTTC. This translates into CSTRMRDIYEQYF.

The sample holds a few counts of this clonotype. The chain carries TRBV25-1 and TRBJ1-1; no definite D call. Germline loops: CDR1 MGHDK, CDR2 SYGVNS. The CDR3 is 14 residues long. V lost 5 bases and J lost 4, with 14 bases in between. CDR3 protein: CASSRNPGGTEAFF. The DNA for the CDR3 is TGTGCCAGCAGTCGCAACCCGGGCGGCACTGAAGCTTTCTTT.

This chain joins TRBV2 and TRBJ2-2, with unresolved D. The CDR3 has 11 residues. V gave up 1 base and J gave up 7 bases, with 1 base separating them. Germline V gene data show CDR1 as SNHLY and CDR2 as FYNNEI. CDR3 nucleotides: TGTGCCAGCAGTGAAGACGGGGAGCTGTTTTTT. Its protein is CASSEDGELFF.

CDR3 region: CASSYSGSGRAQYF. As DNA, the CDR3 is TGTGCCAGCAGCTATAGCGGGAGTGGGCGTGCGCAGTATTTT. The chain has TRBV12-3 or TRBV12-4 and TRBJ2-3; the match to TRBD2 covers 9 bases. After removal of 6 bases from V and 10 bases from J, the junction contained 11 bases not matched to a gene. This CDR3 contains 14 residues.

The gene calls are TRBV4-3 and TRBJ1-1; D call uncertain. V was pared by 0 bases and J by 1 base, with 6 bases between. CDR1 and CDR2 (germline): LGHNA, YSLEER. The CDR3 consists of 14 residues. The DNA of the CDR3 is TGCGCCAGCAGCCAAGAAAGGCCGAACACTGAAGCTTTCTTT. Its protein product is CASSQERPNTEAFF.

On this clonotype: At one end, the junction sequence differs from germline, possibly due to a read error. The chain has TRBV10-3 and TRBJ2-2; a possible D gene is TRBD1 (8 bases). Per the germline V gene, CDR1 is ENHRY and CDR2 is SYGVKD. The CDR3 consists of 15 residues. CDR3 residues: CASSPDREGTGELFF. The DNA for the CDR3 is TGTGCCAGCAGTCCGGACAGGGAGGGCACCGGGGAGCTGTTTTTT.

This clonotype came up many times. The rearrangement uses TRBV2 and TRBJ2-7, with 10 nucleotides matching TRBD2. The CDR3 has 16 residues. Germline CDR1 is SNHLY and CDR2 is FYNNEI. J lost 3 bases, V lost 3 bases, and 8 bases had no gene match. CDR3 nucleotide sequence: TGTGCCAGCAGTGATAGGCTAGCGGGAGTTGACTACGAGCAGTACTTC. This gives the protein CASSDRLAGVDYEQYF.

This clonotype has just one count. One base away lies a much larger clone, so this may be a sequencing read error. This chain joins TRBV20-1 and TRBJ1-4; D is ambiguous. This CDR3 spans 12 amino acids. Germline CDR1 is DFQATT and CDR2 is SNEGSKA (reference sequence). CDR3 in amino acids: CGARGINEKLFF. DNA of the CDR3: TGCGGTGCGCGCGGGATTAATGAAAAACTGTTTTTT.

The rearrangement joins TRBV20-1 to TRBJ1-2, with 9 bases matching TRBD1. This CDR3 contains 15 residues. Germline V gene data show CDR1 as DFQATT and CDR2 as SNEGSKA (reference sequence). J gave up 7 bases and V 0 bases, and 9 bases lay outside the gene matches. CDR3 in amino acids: CSARDTGQGSGGYTF. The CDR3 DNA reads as TGCAGTGCTAGAGATACGGGACAGGGATCCGGTGGCTACACCTTC.